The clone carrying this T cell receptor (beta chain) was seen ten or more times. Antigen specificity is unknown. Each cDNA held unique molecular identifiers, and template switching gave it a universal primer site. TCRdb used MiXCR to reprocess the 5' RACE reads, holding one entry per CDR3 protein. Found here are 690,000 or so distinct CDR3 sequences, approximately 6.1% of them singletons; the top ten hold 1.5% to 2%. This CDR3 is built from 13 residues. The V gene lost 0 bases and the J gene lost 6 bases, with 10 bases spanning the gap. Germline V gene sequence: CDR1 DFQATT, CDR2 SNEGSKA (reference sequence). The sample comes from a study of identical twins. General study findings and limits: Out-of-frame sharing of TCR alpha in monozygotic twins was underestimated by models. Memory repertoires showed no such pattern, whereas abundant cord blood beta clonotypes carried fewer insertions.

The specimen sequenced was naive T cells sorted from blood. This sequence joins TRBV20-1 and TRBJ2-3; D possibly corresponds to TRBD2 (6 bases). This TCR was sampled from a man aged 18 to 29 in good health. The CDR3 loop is CSARDGGADTQYF. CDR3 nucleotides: TGCAGTGCTAGAGATGGCGGGGCCGATACGCAGTATTTT.